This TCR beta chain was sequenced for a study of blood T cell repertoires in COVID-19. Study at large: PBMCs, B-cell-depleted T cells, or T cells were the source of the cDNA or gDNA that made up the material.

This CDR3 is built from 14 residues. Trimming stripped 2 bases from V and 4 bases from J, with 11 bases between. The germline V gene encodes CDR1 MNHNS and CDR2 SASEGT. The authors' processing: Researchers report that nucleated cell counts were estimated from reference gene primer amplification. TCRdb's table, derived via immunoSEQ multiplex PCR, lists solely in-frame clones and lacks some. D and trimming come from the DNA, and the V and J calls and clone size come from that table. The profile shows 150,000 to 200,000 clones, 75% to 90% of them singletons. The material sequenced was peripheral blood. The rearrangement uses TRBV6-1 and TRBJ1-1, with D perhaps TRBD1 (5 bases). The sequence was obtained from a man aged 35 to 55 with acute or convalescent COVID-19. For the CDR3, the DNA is TGTGCCAGCAGTGAAATCCAGGGCAGCACTGAAGCTTTCTTT. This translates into CASSEIQGSTEAFF.